Listed below are T cell receptor beta chains from one sample, sequenced in a study of cytomegalovirus exposure and HLA in healthy donors. This table comes from immunoSEQ multiplex PCR, and its TCRdb copy is limited to in-frame clones, with some not included. The sample spans about 48,000 clones; the ten largest clones claim about 6%. Source material: PBMCs. The origin of the receptors is a male donor in good health and CMV-seropositive. Each CDR3 is given with its conserved first and last residue. D genes are given only for firm matches.

TRBV4-1	TRBD2	TRBJ2-1	CASSHKLAGGEQFF	TGCGCCAGCAGCCACAAACTAGCGGGGGGTGAGCAGTTCTTC
TRBV5-6	TRBD2	TRBJ2-7	CASSLGEGLEQYF	TGTGCCAGCAGCTTGGGGGAGGGTCTGGAGCAGTACTTC
TRBV28	-	TRBJ1-3	CASSGHLDSGNTIYF	TGTGCCAGCAGTGGACACCTTGACTCTGGAAACACCATATATTTT
TRBV27	TRBD1	TRBJ1-2	CASSYSGGELYGYTF	TGTGCCAGCAGTTATTCAGGGGGAGAACTCTATGGCTACACCTTC
TRBV7-8	TRBD2	TRBJ2-3	CASRPSGASTDTQYF	TGTGCCAGCAGACCTAGCGGGGCTAGCACAGATACGCAGTATTTT
TRBV5-4	-	TRBJ2-3	CASSKGGGGTDTQYF	TGTGCCAGCAGTAAGGGGGGGGGCGGCACAGATACGCAGTATTTT
TRBV4-1	-	TRBJ2-7	CASSQEGGVGEQYF	TGCGCCAGCAGCCAAGAAGGCGGGGTCGGGGAGCAGTACTTC
TRBV9	-	TRBJ1-1	CASSVVWGDTEAFF	TGTGCCAGCAGCGTTGTCTGGGGAGACACTGAAGCTTTCTTT
TRBV11-3	TRBD1	TRBJ1-1	CASSLDLQGQGYAFF	TGTGCCAGCAGCTTAGATCTACAGGGGCAGGGGTATGCTTTCTTT
TRBV15	-	TRBJ1-4	CATSDLNAANEKLFF	TGTGCCACCAGCGATCTGAATGCAGCTAATGAAAAACTGTTTTTT
TRBV29-1	-	TRBJ2-5	CSVTGTNKETQYF	TGCAGCGTTACCGGGACAAACAAAGAGACCCAGTACTTC
TRBV14	TRBD1	TRBJ1-4	CASSPRQGGEKLFF	TGTGCCAGCAGCCCCCGACAGGGTGGTGAAAAACTGTTTTTT
TRBV19	-	TRBJ1-1	CASKPQENTEAFF	TGTGCCAGTAAACCTCAGGAGAACACTGAAGCTTTCTTT
TRBV4-3	-	TRBJ1-6	CASSQVRDSPLHF	TGCGCCAGCAGCCAAGTCCGGGATTCACCCCTCCACTTT
TRBV27	-	TRBJ2-7	CASSTGDTPYEQYF	TGTGCCAGCTCCACCGGGGACACTCCATACGAGCAGTACTTC
TRBV6-1	TRBD1	TRBJ1-2	CASRRGQENYGYTF	TGTGCCAGCAGACGGGGACAGGAGAACTATGGCTACACCTTC
TRBV5-4	TRBD1	TRBJ2-7	CASSPGQGKTYEQYF	TGTGCCAGCAGCCCAGGACAGGGTAAAACCTACGAGCAGTACTTC
TRBV2	-	TRBJ2-1	CASSGESSYNEQFF	TGTGCCAGCAGCGGAGAGAGCTCCTACAATGAGCAGTTCTTC
TRBV29-1	-	TRBJ2-1	CSVDGGENEQFF	TGCAGCGTTGACGGGGGTGAGAATGAGCAGTTCTTC
TRBV4-2	TRBD1	TRBJ2-3	CASSQEGQGAGDTQYF	TGTGCCAGCAGCCAAGAGGGACAGGGGGCGGGAGATACGCAGTATTTT
TRBV28	-	TRBJ2-7	CASSSPRVNYEQYF	TGTGCCAGCAGTTCCCCCAGGGTGAATTACGAGCAGTACTTC
TRBV7-9	-	TRBJ1-1	CASSFEISNTEAFF	TGTGCCAGCAGCTTCGAGATTTCAAACACTGAAGCTTTCTTT